This TCR beta chain came from a study of cytomegalovirus exposure and HLA in healthy donors (TCRdb year 2017). About the study as a whole: In an earlier analysis of fewer than 750 of the donors, approximately 260 Gb of sequence data and 100 million or so unique TCR beta sequences from about 180 million T cells were reported. To predict cytomegalovirus infection status, the study brought together high-throughput TCR immunosequencing, statistical association of individual TCRs with disease status, and machine learning. Every discovery cohort repertoire had been produced on one sequencing platform. Roughly 5 DR-DQ haplotypes were treated as single units for association and clustering because of strong linkage in the cohort. A later analysis re-analyzed previously published TCR beta repertoires from 550 to 700 donors and added high-resolution HLA genotyping to study TCR occurrence patterns. A later genetic analysis used genome-wide SNP genotypes for about three fifths of the roughly 700 donors, treating that subset as a discovery cohort. Among 398 genotyped donors of the cohort, an average of approximately 240,000 unique TCR beta nucleotide sequences were sequenced per donor, about a sixth of them non-productive. In an earlier analysis of 587 of the donors, high-throughput TCR beta sequencing was used to judge whether each TCR beta V gene segment behaved as functional or pseudogenic. In addition to the first cohort of 666 subjects, a separate validation cohort of approximately 110 different subjects was used. Donor age, sex, ethnicity and CMV serostatus were collected together with the repertoire data. The study was designed to test whether signatures of past pathogen exposure could be identified by cataloging public T cell receptors. Of the approximately 400 genotyped donors, 81% fell in the genetic ancestry cluster associated with self-reported Caucasian donors. Typing coverage differed by locus: A, B, C, DRB1 and DQB1 were typed in roughly 620-630 donors, DQA1 in 522, DPA1 in over 600, and DPB1 in around 490. Approximately 300 gigabases of sequencing data and 75 million to 85 million unique TCR sequences made up an early release that covered 500 to 650 HLA-typed donors. Class I and class II HLA loci were covered by the typing at four-digit resolution. Rather than drawing on any new phenotypic data, the later analysis identified candidate immune exposures from TCR beta sequences and the way those sequences occurred across donors. Using immunosequencing, the study profiled T cell repertoires from fewer than 850 subjects and related those repertoires to cytomegalovirus serostatus.

Taken from the germline V gene, the CDR1 and CDR2 loops are MNHEY and SVGAGI. From cysteine to phenylalanine, the CDR3 is 13 amino acids long. CDR3 DNA is the only sequence kept; it has 39 bases, read in frame from the first base. The trim is 2 bases for V and 5 bases for J, with a gap of 6 bases between the germline ends. Libraries were prepared through the immunoSEQ multiplex PCR assay. For the multiplex PCR, a mixture combining 60 forward primers for TCR Vbeta segments and 13 reverse primers for TCR Jbeta segments was used. Amplification of the CDR3 region of rearranged TCR beta genes was performed with a multiplex PCR assay on genomic DNA. The Illumina HiSeq System was used to sequence the amplified TCR beta libraries as 87-base-pair reads. Per the original workflow: Across the 670 or so repertoires, a later analysis counted some 80 million unique TCR beta chains, 9.5 million to 13 million of which were shared by at least two donors. Raw reads were error-corrected and collapsed into unique sequences with a nearest-neighbor algorithm that merged closely related sequences to remove PCR and sequencing errors. CDR3 sequences were aligned to IMGT reference sequences to assign V, D and J gene segments. For a sequence to be retained, a match of at least six nucleotides to both a V gene segment and a J gene segment was required. A rearrangement counted as productive if the CDR3 had no stop codons and remained in frame with V and J, and every other rearrangement counted as non-productive. Following IMGT convention, CDR3 was defined as the stretch from the second conserved V-encoded cysteine up to the conserved J-encoded phenylalanine. The earlier analysis of about 530 of the donors excluded any sequence lacking an unambiguous match to a single V gene segment. In an earlier analysis of 587 of the donors, a V segment was called functional when productive rearrangements were above 56.7%, and segregating when the standard deviation between donors exceeded 5%. A statistical classification framework was developed to diagnose cytomegalovirus status using the catalog of TCR beta chain sequences. V and J gene assignment, in a later analysis, came from comparing TCR nucleotide sequences with IMGT/GENE-DB human TR gene sequences. A later analysis assigned CDR3 sequences and most-parsimonious VDJ recombination scenarios with the TCRdist pipeline. A later analysis defined each TCR beta chain by its CDR3 amino acid sequence plus V-gene family, and excluded reads lacking a unique V-gene family. In a later analysis, a few hundred highly shared, low-generation-probability nucleotide sequences were removed to address suspected cross-contamination and a sequencing artifact. A later analysis calculated a clonal expansion index for each public chain from normalized within-repertoire ranks of inferred template counts. A later analysis computed generation probabilities with a VDJ recombination model fitted to out-of-frame rearrangements, and checked the results against IGoR. In a later analysis, TCR-TCR, TCR-HLA and TCR-CMV co-occurrence was scored with hypergeometric tests, and a repertoire-size bias correction was applied to TCR pairs. False discovery rates were estimated in a later analysis by permuting HLA or CMV assignments 20 times. A later analysis grouped co-occurring TCRs with DBSCAN, adding TCRdist sequence similarity when clustering within HLA-allele-positive subsets. Co-occurrence clustering excluded repertoires with fewer than 30,000 or more than 120,000 public chains, plus five with anomalous nucleotide sharing. Imported from immuneACCESS, the table was reduced by TCRdb to in-frame sequences with V and J called. These copies leave out some clones; in studies compared against another copy, an unresolved V gene accounts for under half, and the cause of the remainder is not known. V and J calls and clone size follow that table, whereas D and trimming were derived from the DNA. In all, the sample holds 110,000 to 150,000 clones, and around 72% of those were seen once. In total, the top ten clones hold roughly 4% of the sample.

Overall study results and their limits: A few of the identified cytomegalovirus-associated TCR beta chains were confirmed in vitro to be specific for cytomegalovirus antigens. Strong co-occurrence of HLA alleles, especially DR and DQ, made assigning TCR associations to individual alleles difficult. Broadly in line with IMGT annotations, most TCR beta V segments showed up in productive rearrangements about 87% or about 30% of the time in an earlier analysis of 587 of the donors. A cluster of highly shared sequence variants was judged likely to be a technical artifact of the sequencing pipeline. Roughly uniform sequencing depth across donors was assumed in presence/absence analyses, although this assumption may not hold. It was suggested by the authors that the approach could potentially be generalized to other disease states and immunological phenotypes. In a later analysis, most CMV-associated TCR beta chains were found to appear HLA-restricted, with HLA associations seemingly driven largely by CMV exposure. In the study, around 150 TCR beta chains were listed as associated with cytomegalovirus. A later genetic analysis reported fewer N-insertions in productive TCRs among donors in an Asian-associated ancestry cluster than the roughly 620-donor mean. About 15 rarely observed V segments, including chromosome 9 orphons, were excluded from the earlier analysis of about 610 of the donors because counts were too low. According to a later analysis, TCR association rates differed among HLA loci, with DRB1 alleles showing the most associated TCRs and HLA-C alleles showing the fewest. In a later analysis, HLA-associated TCR beta chains showed more clonal expansion and lower generation probabilities than non-associated chains that were equally common. Most TCR sequences were observed very rarely across donors, whereas some public TCRs were present in many individuals. Linkage disequilibrium might explain the correlated functional status among segregating V segments, but an unknown experimental factor could not be ruled out. For the cohort, immune exposure information was limited to CMV serostatus. Only TCR beta chains were sequenced in this cohort, and the absence of alpha or paired-chain data limited detectable features. In a later genetic analysis, a missense DCLRE1C variant was associated with V-gene and J-gene trimming of TCR beta chains, and the association was replicated in an independent cohort. Specific HLA alleles were associated with over 15,000 TCR beta sequences at a false discovery rate of 0.05 in a later analysis. A further reported finding was that TCR beta sequences accurately predicted the HLA-A and HLA-B alleles for most subjects in the first cohort. Cytomegalovirus status was reported to be diagnosed by the classifier with high specificity and sensitivity in both the original and validation cohorts. The 87-base-pair reads could not distinguish some IMGT-functional V segments, including TRBV6-2 and TRBV6-3, so those segments were excluded. Because HLA typing was unavailable for some donors at each locus, only the typed subset was used in association tests. Several of the top co-occurrence clusters appeared to be linked to parvovirus B19, influenza, CMV and Epstein-Barr virus, according to a later analysis.

The sample holds one count of this clone. It lacks a known antigen. Per-nucleotide qualities are absent, and no much larger clonotype sits a single base away. The cohort consisted of hundreds of healthy bone marrow donors. All cohort members were sampled while nominally healthy, although unrecorded immune exposures were likely present. The donor was CMV seropositive and was included in the group of about 290 seropositive cohort members. A peripheral blood sample was collected from each donor, and TCR beta sequencing was performed on peripheral blood mononuclear cells. Genomic DNA was extracted from the blood cell samples with the Qiagen DNeasy Blood Extraction Kit.

The TCR was taken from a young man in good health and CMV-seropositive. The sequenced material came from PBMCs. Rearrangement joined TRBV6-5 to TRBJ2-2; TRBD2 could be the D gene, as 5 bases match. The nucleotide sequence is TGTGCCAGCAGTTACCGGGGAACCGGGGAGCTGTTTTTT. This gives the protein CASSYRGTGELFF.